This TCR beta chain was sequenced for a study of CD8 T cells in Susac syndrome. The authors carried out high-throughput sequencing of TCR beta. They applied it to CD8+ and CD4+ T cells obtained from blood. Random hexamers were used to reverse transcribe the RNA input (about 0.5 to 1 ug). In TCRdb, the immunoSEQ multiplex PCR reads were re-called with MiXCR into one record per CDR3 protein. The sample consists of some 220,000 distinct CDR3 sequences, 95% of them appearing once. The CDR3 has 14 residues. Trimming pared 5 bases from V and 3 bases from J, leaving 14 bases between. The germline V gene encodes CDR1 MDHEN and CDR2 SYDVKM.

This receptor was identified in a human donor with multiple sclerosis. The V gene is TRBV28, the J gene TRBJ2-7; D possibly corresponds to TRBD1 (5 bases). The sequenced sample consisted of CD4+ T cells from PBMCs. The CDR3 here is CASSISTDLYEQYF. Here the CDR3 DNA reads TGTGCCAGCAGTATCTCGACAGATCTCTACGAGCAGTACTTC.